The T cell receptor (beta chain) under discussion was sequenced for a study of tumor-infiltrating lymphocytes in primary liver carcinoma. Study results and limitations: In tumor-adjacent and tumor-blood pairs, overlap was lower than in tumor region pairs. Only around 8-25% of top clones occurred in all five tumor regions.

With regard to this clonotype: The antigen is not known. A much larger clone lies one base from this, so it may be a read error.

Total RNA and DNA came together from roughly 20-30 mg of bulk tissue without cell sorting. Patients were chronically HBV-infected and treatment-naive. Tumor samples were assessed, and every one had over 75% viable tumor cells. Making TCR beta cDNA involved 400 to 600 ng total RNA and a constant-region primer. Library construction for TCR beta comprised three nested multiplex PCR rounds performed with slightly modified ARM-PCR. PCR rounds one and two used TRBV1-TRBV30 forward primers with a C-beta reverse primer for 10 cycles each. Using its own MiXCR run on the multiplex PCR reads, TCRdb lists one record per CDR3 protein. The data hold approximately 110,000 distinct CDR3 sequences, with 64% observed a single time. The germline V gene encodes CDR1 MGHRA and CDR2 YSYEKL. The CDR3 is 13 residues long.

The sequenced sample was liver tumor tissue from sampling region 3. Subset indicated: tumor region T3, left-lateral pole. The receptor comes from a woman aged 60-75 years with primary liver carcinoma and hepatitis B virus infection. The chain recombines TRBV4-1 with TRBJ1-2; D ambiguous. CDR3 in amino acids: CASGQDFIQGYTF. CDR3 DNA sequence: TGCGCCAGCGGCCAAGATTTCATCCAGGGCTACACCTTC.